This entry concerns a single T cell receptor (beta chain). Antigen: not known. The sample comes from a study of cytomegalovirus exposure and HLA in healthy donors. Primers for the PCR totalled 60 Vbeta and 13 Jbeta. Sequencing used immunoSEQ multiplex PCR; TCRdb keeps in-frame clones, though not all of them. Its clone listing holds around 140,000 clones. The study's findings and limits: Later analysis revealed greater clonal expansion in HLA-associated TCR beta chains than in equally common others. There were a few CMV-associated chains whose specificity for CMV antigens was confirmed in vitro. Association with HLA alleles at 0.05 false discovery rate was found for around 15,000 TCR beta sequences in a later analysis. In an earlier analysis, most TCR beta V segments were productive about 87% or about 30% of the time.

What was sequenced was PBMCs. The sequence was obtained from a woman between 40 and 50 years old in good health and CMV-seronegative.

For the CDR3, the DNA is TGCGCCAGCAGCTTGGCCCCGGGGTTTAATGAAAAACTGTTTTTT. Translated, it gives CASSLAPGFNEKLFF. The chain uses TRBV5-1 and TRBJ1-4; the D is unclear. V gave up 0 bases and J gave up 4 bases, with 10 bases separating them. This CDR3 is built from 15 residues. Germline V CDR1 and CDR2: SGHRS, YFSETQ.